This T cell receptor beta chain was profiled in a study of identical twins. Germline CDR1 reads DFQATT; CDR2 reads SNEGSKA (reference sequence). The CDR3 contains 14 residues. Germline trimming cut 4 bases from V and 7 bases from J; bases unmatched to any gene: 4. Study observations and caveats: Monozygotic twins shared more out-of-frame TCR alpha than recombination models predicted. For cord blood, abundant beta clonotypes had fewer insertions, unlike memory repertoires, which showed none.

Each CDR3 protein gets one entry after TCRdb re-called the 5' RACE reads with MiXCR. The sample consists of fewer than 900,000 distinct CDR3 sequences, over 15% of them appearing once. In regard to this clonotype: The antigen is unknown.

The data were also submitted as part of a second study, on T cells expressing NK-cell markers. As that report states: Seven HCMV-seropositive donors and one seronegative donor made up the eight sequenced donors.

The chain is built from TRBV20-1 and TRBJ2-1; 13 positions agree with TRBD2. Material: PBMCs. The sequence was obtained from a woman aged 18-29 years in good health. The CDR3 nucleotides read TGCAGTGCTAACGGACTAGCGGGAGCAAATGAGCAGTTCTTC. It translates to CSANGLAGANEQFF.